This TCR beta chain was identified in a study of blood T cell repertoires in COVID-19. The V and J ends lost 3 bases and 6 bases, in that order; junction bases with no gene match: 12. Germline CDR1 is SGHRS and CDR2 is YFSETQ. The CDR3 length is 15 residues. Method: immunoSEQ multiplex PCR; TCRdb's copy keeps in-frame clones and lacks some. The repertoire holds 55,000 to 75,000 clones, about 88% seen once, with about 7% in the top ten. This receptor was obtained from a human donor with active COVID-19. The donor label of this sample is uncertain. The genes are TRBV5-1 and TRBJ2-7; 7 bases line up with TRBD1. The sequencing input was peripheral blood. For the CDR3, the DNA is TGCGCCAGCAGCTCAAGCCCGACAGGGTTGGGCGAGCAGTACTTC. As protein: CASSSSPTGLGEQYF.